The rows below give T cell receptor beta chains drawn from one sample of a study of control samples from healthy donors and cancer patients. Some clones are missing from TCRdb's copy, which holds only in-frame ones; the method was immunoSEQ multiplex PCR. The sample lists about 170,000 clones, 93% occurring once. The sequenced sample consisted of blood. The receptors derive from an older woman in good health. CDR3s include the opening cysteine and the closing phenylalanine or tryptophan. The order of the fields is D gene, clone size, J gene, V gene, CDR3 DNA, CDR3 protein. The D gene is left open where the match is weak. Only some rows state a clone size, as once, few, many or a class for expanded clones.

D: -; size: -; J: TRBJ2-7; V: TRBV6-5; DNA: TGTGCCAGCAGTTACTCAAACCCCGGATTCCCCTACGAGCAGTACTTC; CDR3: CASSYSNPGFPYEQYF
D: -; size: -; J: TRBJ2-5; V: TRBV14; DNA: TGTGCCAGCAGCCTCAGTCCACAGCCCCAAGAGACCCAGTACTTC; CDR3: CASSLSPQPQETQYF
D: TRBD1; size: -; J: TRBJ1-2; V: TRBV7-2; DNA: TGTGCCAGCAGCGCGACAGGGGGTGGTAACTATGGCTACACCTTC; CDR3: CASSATGGGNYGYTF
D: -; size: -; J: TRBJ1-5; V: TRBV7-2; DNA: TGTGCCAGCAGCTTAGACAATCAGCCCCAGCATTTT; CDR3: CASSLDNQPQHF
D: TRBD1; size: -; J: TRBJ1-3; V: TRBV7-2; DNA: TGTGCCAGCAGCTTAGTGGGAGGGACAGGGCCTGGAAACACCATATATTTT; CDR3: CASSLVGGTGPGNTIYF
D: TRBD2; size: -; J: TRBJ2-5; V: TRBV27; DNA: TGTGCCAGCAGTCAAGACAGCGGGGCCGGCGGCGAGACCCAGTACTTC; CDR3: CASSQDSGAGGETQYF
D: TRBD2; size: -; J: TRBJ2-2; V: TRBV6-4; DNA: TGTGCCAGCAGTGACCAGGGCCTAGCGGGGAGGATAAGGGAGCTGTTTTTT; CDR3: CASSDQGLAGRIRELFF
D: -; size: once; J: TRBJ2-7; V: TRBV7-2; DNA: TGTGCCAGCAGCCTACTTCCGGGACTGCAGTCCTACGAGCAGTACTTC; CDR3: CASSLLPGLQSYEQYF
D: -; size: -; J: TRBJ1-1; V: TRBV7-9; DNA: TGTGCCAGCAGCCGGGAGGGACTCCGTACTGAAGCTTTCTTT; CDR3: CASSREGLRTEAFF
D: -; size: -; J: TRBJ2-5; V: TRBV5-8; DNA: TGTGCCAGCAGCTTGGGCGACGCAGGAACGACCCAGTACTTC; CDR3: CASSLGDAGTTQYF
D: TRBD2; size: -; J: TRBJ2-7; V: TRBV4-3; DNA: TGCGCCAGCAGCCAATACCTCACCCCGCGGGGGGTTTCCCTTCCCTACGAGCAGTACTTC; CDR3: CASSQYLTPRGVSLPYEQYF
D: -; size: -; J: TRBJ2-3; V: TRBV3-1/TRBV3-2; DNA: TGTGCCAGCAGTCGCCGTAGCGGTGGCTACACAGATACGCAGTATTTT; CDR3: CASSRRSGGYTDTQYF
D: -; size: -; J: TRBJ1-3; V: TRBV30; DNA: TGTGCCTGGACTTCCGGAAACACCATATATTTT; CDR3: CAWTSGNTIYF
D: -; size: -; J: TRBJ1-6; V: TRBV25-1; DNA: TGTGCCAGCAGTGGTCAGACACCTAATTCACCCCTCCACTTT; CDR3: CASSGQTPNSPLHF
D: TRBD1; size: -; J: TRBJ2-2; V: TRBV4-2; DNA: TGTGCCAGCAGCCAAACCGGGACAGGGGACACCGGGGAGCTGTTTTTT; CDR3: CASSQTGTGDTGELFF
D: -; size: -; J: TRBJ2-3; V: TRBV9; DNA: TGTGCCAGCAGCGTAGGGGGGGTAGACACAGATACGCAGTATTTT; CDR3: CASSVGGVDTDTQYF
D: -; size: -; J: TRBJ2-7; V: TRBV2; DNA: TGTGCCAGCAGTGACGAGGGCTACGAGCAGTACTTC; CDR3: CASSDEGYEQYF
D: -; size: -; J: TRBJ1-5; V: TRBV19; DNA: TGTGCCAGTAGTTACGGGCCGCAACGGCAGCCCCAGCATTTT; CDR3: CASSYGPQRQPQHF
D: -; size: -; J: TRBJ2-5; V: TRBV6-6; DNA: TGTGCCAGCAGTTTAGGCAGGGCCCAAGAGACCCAGTACTTC; CDR3: CASSLGRAQETQYF
D: TRBD1; size: -; J: TRBJ1-2; V: TRBV27; DNA: TGTGCCAGCAGTTCCCTTGATATTACCCGACAGGGGTTGTATGGCTACACCTTC; CDR3: CASSSLDITRQGLYGYTF
D: -; size: -; J: TRBJ2-1; V: TRBV6-4; DNA: TGTGCCAGCAGTGACTCGATAGCAGCGAACTACAATGAGCAGTTCTTC; CDR3: CASSDSIAANYNEQFF
D: -; size: -; J: TRBJ1-4; V: TRBV4-1; DNA: TGCGCCAGCAGCCAAGGGGATGTGGATGAAAAACTGTTTTTT; CDR3: CASSQGDVDEKLFF
D: TRBD2; size: -; J: TRBJ2-1; V: TRBV7-2; DNA: TGTGCCAGCAGCTTAGGTCCAGCGGGGGGGCCAAGTGAGCAGTTCTTC; CDR3: CASSLGPAGGPSEQFF
D: -; size: -; J: TRBJ1-1; V: TRBV10-3; DNA: TGTGCCATCAGTGACGTATTTGGGCATCGACCTGAAGCTTTCTTT; CDR3: CAISDVFGHRPEAFF
D: -; size: -; J: TRBJ2-5; V: TRBV24-1; DNA: TGTGCCACTTCCCGAGGGGGAATCCAGTACTTC; CDR3: CATSRGGIQYF
D: TRBD1; size: -; J: TRBJ1-3; V: TRBV5-1; DNA: TGCGCCAGCAGACATGGGGACAGGTCCCTCTCTGGAAACACCATATATTTT; CDR3: CASRHGDRSLSGNTIYF
D: -; size: -; J: TRBJ1-3; V: TRBV5-1; DNA: TGCGCCAGCAGCACCAATCAGGCTAACTCTGGAAACACCATATATTTT; CDR3: CASSTNQANSGNTIYF
D: -; size: -; J: TRBJ1-6; V: TRBV5-1; DNA: TGCGCCAGCAGCTTGGTTGGAGGGGGTGTGCGGTCACCCCTCCACTTT; CDR3: CASSLVGGGVRSPLHF
D: TRBD2; size: -; J: TRBJ2-3; V: TRBV7-3; DNA: TGTGCCAGCCTGCGGAACGAGACTAGCGGGGTAGAAGATACGCAGTATTTT; CDR3: CASLRNETSGVEDTQYF
D: TRBD2; size: -; J: TRBJ2-5; V: TRBV7-9; DNA: TGTGCCACCAACAAAATAGCGGGGGGGGCCCAAGAGACCCAGTACTTC; CDR3: CATNKIAGGAQETQYF
D: TRBD1; size: -; J: TRBJ2-5; V: TRBV27; DNA: TGTGCCAGCAGCAGACAGGGCGGCCAAGAGACCCAGTACTTC; CDR3: CASSRQGGQETQYF
D: -; size: -; J: TRBJ1-1; V: TRBV30; DNA: TGTGCCTGGAGCCGGACGACGAACACTGAAGCTTTCTTT; CDR3: CAWSRTTNTEAFF
D: TRBD1; size: -; J: TRBJ1-4; V: TRBV4-3; DNA: TGCGCCAGCAGCGCACGACAGGGGAAAGGAGAAAAACTGTTTTTT; CDR3: CASSARQGKGEKLFF
D: -; size: -; J: TRBJ1-2; V: TRBV3-1/TRBV3-2; DNA: TGTGCCAGCAGCCTGGCCCAGGGGTGGACTGGCTACACCTTC; CDR3: CASSLAQGWTGYTF
D: TRBD1; size: -; J: TRBJ1-1; V: TRBV6-5; DNA: TGTGCCAGCAGTCCTCCGACAGGGGGTAAAACTGAAGCTTTCTTT; CDR3: CASSPPTGGKTEAFF
D: -; size: -; J: TRBJ2-3; V: TRBV2; DNA: TGTGCCAGCAGAAAAGCGGACCTCACAGATACGCAGTATTTT; CDR3: CASRKADLTDTQYF
D: -; size: -; J: TRBJ1-1; V: TRBV2; DNA: TGTGCCAGCAGTGAACCCGCGCGGGGGATGAACACTGAAGCTTTCTTT; CDR3: CASSEPARGMNTEAFF
D: -; size: once; J: TRBJ1-5; V: TRBV11-2; DNA: TGTGCCAGCAGCTTAGTAGGAGGGGTGAGCAATCAGCCCCAGCATTTT; CDR3: CASSLVGGVSNQPQHF
D: TRBD1; size: -; J: TRBJ1-5; V: TRBV27; DNA: TGTGCCAGCAGTCCGGGACAGGTCTATCAGCCCCAGCATTTT; CDR3: CASSPGQVYQPQHF
D: -; size: -; J: TRBJ1-6; V: TRBV9; DNA: TGTGCCAGCAGCGTAGTGCAAGGGTCCCTCCACTTT; CDR3: CASSVVQGSLHF